The clone carrying this TCR beta chain was counted between two and nine times. Its antigen is not known. This sample stems from a study of beta chain features in type 1 diabetes. General observations from the study: Type 1 diabetes patients had TCRB CDR3s that were shorter (moderately but significantly so) in all four CD4+ subsets.

The germline CDR1 and CDR2 sequences are SGHTA and FQGNSA. The V gene lost 3 bases and the J gene lost 2 bases, with 10 bases spanning the gap. CDR3 length: 14 residues. Expressed TCRB transcripts were sequenced after all isolated RNA was converted to cDNA. Profiled with immunoSEQ multiplex PCR; TCRdb holds only in-frame clones, not every one. Here the sample spans 130,000 or so clones, roughly 10% being singletons. Sequenced sample: central memory CD4+ T cells from blood. The source of this sequence is a man aged 30 to 39 with type 1 diabetes. The rearrangement uses TRBV7-2 and TRBJ1-1, with D perhaps TRBD1 (5 bases). The CDR3 DNA reads TGTGCCAGCAGCTTTTGGGGCATAAACACTGAAGCTTTCTTT. Translating it yields CASSFWGINTEAFF.